The TCR beta chain described here comes from a study of shared clonotypes between healthy human individuals. Study findings and constraints: Large sequencing depth failed to make sorted-subset sequencing complete, rarefaction showed. Naive subsets generally exceeded memory subsets in estimated richness.

The repertoire was sequenced with immunoSEQ multiplex PCR; TCRdb's copy has only in-frame clones and lacks some. The sample lists 2 million to 2.5 million clones, under 97% occurring once. Trimming took off 1 base at V and 2 bases at J, with 9 bases between the two ends. The germline CDR1 and CDR2 sequences are MGHRA and YSYEKL. This CDR3 region has 15 residues. Of note for this clone: Its specificity is unknown.

The sample taken for sequencing was naive CD4+ T cells sorted from blood. This sample's subset: CD45RA+ positively selected. The clonotype comes from a man younger than 30 in good health. V gene TRBV4-1 combines with J gene TRBJ2-4; D unclear. The CDR3 loop reads CASSQVPETKNIQYF. The CDR3, as DNA: TGCGCCAGCAGCCAAGTACCGGAAACCAAAAACATTCAGTACTTC.